The clone carrying this T cell receptor beta chain showed up many times. Its antigen is not known. This sample was included in a study of T cells in Graves' hyperthyroidism and ophthalmopathy. Regarding the study as a whole: In blood, most of the thyroid clonotypes expanded above 0.001 were also present. A model using 13 V-J features told ophthalmopathy apart from stable hyperthyroidism.

The study excluded patients with uncontrolled infection, other autoimmune disease, pregnancy or lactation. Based on clinical symptoms, serum thyroxine and TRAb, thyroid ultrasound and orbital computed tomography, diagnoses were reached. The CDR3 is made up of 15 amino acids. V lost 5 bases, J lost 8 bases, and 7 bases stayed unmatched. Germline V lookup: CDR1 SEHNR, CDR2 FQNEAQ (reference sequence). TCR beta CDR3 region amplification was performed from RNA transcripts. During a first-round RT-PCR of the TCR CDR3, the HTBI primer set was used. Each CDR3 protein is one row after TCRdb ran MiXCR on the multiplex PCR reads. The table records about 660,000 distinct CDR3 sequences, roughly 45% of them present only once.

The chain recombines TRBV7-9 with TRBJ1-6, with 9 bases lining up with TRBD1. The specimen was peripheral blood or thyroid tissue (not recorded which). The sequence was obtained from an adult man with Graves' disease, either hyperthyroidism or ophthalmopathy (not recorded which). The CDR3 DNA is TGTGCCAGCAGCGCGACAGGGGGGATCGATTCACCCCTCCACTTT. Translation gives CASSATGGIDSPLHF.